Each of the 6 T cell receptor beta chains below was sequenced from the same sample in a study of beta chain features in type 1 diabetes. Study-wide points: Shortening that was moderate but significant affected the TCRB CDR3s of Type 1 diabetes patients in all four CD4+ subsets.

Expressed TCRB transcripts got sequenced, as all isolated RNA was reverse transcribed. Profiling relied on immunoSEQ multiplex PCR, and the TCRdb table lists in-frame clones only, not all of them. The sample includes hundreds of thousands of clones, more than 12% of them seen just once. These receptors have no known antigen. The specimen sequenced was naive CD4+ T cells from blood. All receptors derive from a man aged 18-30 years with type 1 diabetes.

This chain joins TRBV2 and TRBJ1-1; no clear D gene. V lost 2 bases to trimming and J lost 3 bases, with 10 bases between them. The germline CDR1 and CDR2 sequences are SNHLY and FYNNEI. This CDR3 has 14 residues. The CDR3 DNA follows: TGTGCCAGCAGTGAAAGCGGTGGGGACACTGAAGCTTTCTTT. Encoded protein: CASSESGGDTEAFF.

Turning to this clone: At one boundary the junction diverges from the germline segment, which might be a read error. V is TRBV30 and J is TRBJ1-5; no reliable D call. Germline lookup yields CDR1 GTSNPN and CDR2 SVGIG (reference sequence). The CDR3 is made up of 13 amino acids. The CDR3 protein is CAWSVGENRPQHF. As DNA, the CDR3 is TGTGCCTGGAGTGTAGGAGAGAATCGGCCCCAGCATTTT. The full variable domain, completed using reference TRBV30 and TRBJ1-5, is SQTIHQWPATLVQPVGSPLSLECTVEGTSNPNLYWYRQAAGRGLQLLFYSVGIGQISSEVPQNLSASRPQDRQFILSSKKLLLSDSGFYLCAWSVGENRPQHFGDGTRLSIL.

The chain employs TRBV7-9 and TRBJ1-5; D is perhaps TRBD1 (5 bases). The V end lost 5 bases, the J end lost 3 bases, and 11 bases lay between the germline ends. CDR1 is SEHNR, CDR2 FQNEAQ, per germline (reference sequence). CDR3 length: 14 residues. CDR3 loop: CASSPRDSNQPQHF. The CDR3 bases are TGTGCCAGCAGCCCCCGGGACTCCAATCAGCCCCAGCATTTT.

The sample holds a few counts of this clone. The chain joins TRBV4-2 to TRBJ2-3, with D perhaps assigned TRBD1 or TRBD2 (5 bases each). In germline, CDR1 is LGHNA, CDR2 YNFKEQ. The V end was cut by 2 bases, the J end by 1 base, with 16 bases between. CDR3 size: 17 residues. The CDR3 DNA reads TGTGCCAGCAGCCAAAGGGGCAGGGAGCAGGGCACAGATACGCAGTATTTT. This translates into CASSQRGREQGTDTQYF.

This clone was counted between two and nine times. The chain couples TRBV21-1 to TRBJ2-1; whether TRBD2, the table's D call, matches the DNA was not checked. TRBV21-1 is designated a pseudogene. The CDR3 runs 17 residues. CDR3 nucleotides: TGTGCCAGCAGCAAAGGGGGGAGGCCTTGGGGCCTTAATGAGCAGTTCTTC. Its protein product is CASSKGGRPWGLNEQFF.

The chain uses TRBV29-1 and TRBJ2-5; D is undetermined. The CDR3 contains 13 residues. Deletions cut 1 base from V and 2 bases from J, with 8 bases between. In germline, CDR1 is SQVTM, CDR2 ANQGSEA. The CDR3 region is CSVEGLFQETQYF. DNA of the CDR3: TGCAGCGTTGAAGGCCTCTTTCAAGAGACCCAGTACTTC.